These 5 T cell receptor beta chains were sequenced from one sample in a study of cytomegalovirus exposure and HLA in healthy donors. The study ran its PCR with 60 Vbeta and 13 Jbeta primers. Assay used: immunoSEQ multiplex PCR; TCRdb lists only in-frame clones, some missing. The repertoire has about 160,000 clones, approximately 80% of them found once; the top ten carry 1.9%. Sequences were obtained from PBMCs. All receptors come from a man younger than 35 in good health and CMV-seronegative.

This clone was observed a few times. Here the CDR3 DNA reads TGTGCCATCAGCGGATCGACAGGCAACTCCTACAATGAGCAGTTCTTC. It specifies CAISGSTGNSYNEQFF. This chain joins TRBV10-3 and TRBJ2-1; a weak D match, TRBD1 (6 bases). Germline V gene data show CDR1 as ENHRY and CDR2 as SYGVKD. The length of the CDR3 is 16 residues. V lost 6 bases and J 0 bases, leaving 15 bases between the germline ends.

This rearrangement joins TRBV7-9 to TRBJ1-2, with 7 bases that match TRBD1. V dropped 6 bases and J dropped 2; count of bases not matched to a gene: 12. The length of the CDR3 is 16 residues. From germline, CDR1 is SEHNR and CDR2 FQNEAQ (reference sequence). CDR3 loop: CASRSLIGGSNYGYTF. CDR3 bases: TGTGCCAGCAGGAGCTTAATAGGGGGCTCGAACTATGGCTACACCTTC.

This chain connects TRBV19 to TRBJ1-5, with no clear D. In germline, CDR1 is LNHDA, CDR2 SQIVND (reference sequence). The V end was cut by 8 bases, the J end by 5 bases, with 16 bases between. This CDR3 spans 14 amino acids. The CDR3 region has the DNA TGTGCCAGTGACCCCGGGGTAAGGGATCAGCCCCAGCATTTT. This translates into CASDPGVRDQPQHF.

The chain couples TRBV27 to TRBJ2-1, with 8 bases aligning to TRBD2. The ends lost 7 bases at V and 1 base at J; junction bases unmatched: 15. The CDR3 has 18 amino acids. The germline V gene encodes CDR1 MNHEY and CDR2 SMNVEV (reference sequence). The CDR3 here is CASTRVSGRGESYNEQFF. The CDR3 DNA is TGTGCCAGCACCCGAGTCAGCGGGAGAGGGGAATCCTACAATGAGCAGTTCTTC.

This clone was seen only a few times. This chain uses TRBV19 with TRBJ2-7, with 10 bases lining up with TRBD1. The CDR3 covers 15 residues. V lost 5 bases and J lost 3; bases outside the gene matches: 7. Germline lookup yields CDR1 LNHDA and CDR2 SQIVND (reference sequence). The CDR3 DNA is TGTGCCAGTAGTGAAGGGACAGGGGACCTCTACGAGCAGTACTTC. Protein: CASSEGTGDLYEQYF.